This paragraph covers one TCR beta chain sequence. This clone may be a read error of a much larger clone one base away. The time point denotes: newly diagnosed GD, antithyroid drugs for less than 3 months. The TCR library was prepared using RNA isolated from PBMCs. These data are taken from a study of regulatory T cells in long-lasting Graves disease. Assembly of TCR beta libraries relied on iRepertoire HTBI primers together with Arm-PCR of CDR3 regions. TCRdb recomputed calls from the multiplex PCR reads with MiXCR, one row per CDR3 protein. This table has some 500,000 distinct CDR3 sequences, around 15% appearing once. CDR3 length equals 17 residues. Germline values: CDR1 SEHNR, CDR2 FQNEAQ (reference sequence). Separately, the same data were catalogued under a study of T cells in Graves' hyperthyroidism and ophthalmopathy.

The source material was peripheral blood mononuclear cells (PBMCs), sampled at new diagnosis, from a patient treated with antithyroid drugs. The J gene is TRBJ1-4, the V gene TRBV7-9, with TRBD1 matching over 8 bases. This TCR came from a woman aged 40-60 years with Graves disease. The CDR3, as DNA: TGTGCCAGCAGCCTACCGACAGGGGAGGTGCCTAATGAAAGACTGTTTTTT. Residues: CASSLPTGEVPNERLFF.